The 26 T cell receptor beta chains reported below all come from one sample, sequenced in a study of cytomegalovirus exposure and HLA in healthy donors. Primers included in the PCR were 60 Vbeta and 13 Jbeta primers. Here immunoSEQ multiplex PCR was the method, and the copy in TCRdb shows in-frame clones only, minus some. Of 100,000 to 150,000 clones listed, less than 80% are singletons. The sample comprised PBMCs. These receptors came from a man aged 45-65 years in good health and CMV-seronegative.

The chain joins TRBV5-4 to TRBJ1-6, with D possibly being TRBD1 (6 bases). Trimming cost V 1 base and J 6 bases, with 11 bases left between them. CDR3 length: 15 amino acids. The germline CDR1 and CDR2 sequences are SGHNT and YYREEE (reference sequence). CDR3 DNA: TGTGCCAGCAGCTTGAAGCTGGGGGCTAATTCACCCCTCCACTTT. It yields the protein CASSLKLGANSPLHF.

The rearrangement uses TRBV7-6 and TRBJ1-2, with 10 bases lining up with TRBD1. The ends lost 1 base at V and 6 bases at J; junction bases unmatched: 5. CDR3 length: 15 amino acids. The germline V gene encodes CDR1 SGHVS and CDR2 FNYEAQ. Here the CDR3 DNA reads TGTGCCAGCAGCTTAGGGGACAGGGGTTCGGATGGCTACACCTTC. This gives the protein CASSLGDRGSDGYTF.

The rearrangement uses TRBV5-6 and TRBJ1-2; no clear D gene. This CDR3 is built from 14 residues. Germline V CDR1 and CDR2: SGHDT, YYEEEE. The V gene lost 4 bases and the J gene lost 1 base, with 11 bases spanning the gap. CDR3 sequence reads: CASSGRVLNYGYTF. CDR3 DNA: TGTGCCAGCAGCGGCCGGGTCCTTAACTATGGCTACACCTTC.

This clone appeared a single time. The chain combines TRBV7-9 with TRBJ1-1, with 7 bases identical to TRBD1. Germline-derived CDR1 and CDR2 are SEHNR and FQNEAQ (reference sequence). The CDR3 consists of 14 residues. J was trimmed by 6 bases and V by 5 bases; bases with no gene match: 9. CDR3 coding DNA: TGTGCCAGCAGCGAGGGACAGATGGACTCTGAAGCTTTCTTT. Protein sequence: CASSEGQMDSEAFF.

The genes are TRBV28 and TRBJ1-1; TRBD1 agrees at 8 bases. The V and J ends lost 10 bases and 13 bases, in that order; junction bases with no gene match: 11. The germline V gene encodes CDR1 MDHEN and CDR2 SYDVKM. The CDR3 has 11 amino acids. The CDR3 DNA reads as TGTGCCACCAGACAGGGGAGGAAGGATTTCTTT. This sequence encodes CATRQGRKDFF.

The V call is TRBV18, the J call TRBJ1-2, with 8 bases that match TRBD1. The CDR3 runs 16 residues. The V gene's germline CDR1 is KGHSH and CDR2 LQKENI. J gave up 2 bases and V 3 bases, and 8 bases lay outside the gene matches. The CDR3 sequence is CASSPNRGRANYGYTF. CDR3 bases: TGTGCCAGCTCACCGAACAGGGGGAGAGCGAACTATGGCTACACCTTC.

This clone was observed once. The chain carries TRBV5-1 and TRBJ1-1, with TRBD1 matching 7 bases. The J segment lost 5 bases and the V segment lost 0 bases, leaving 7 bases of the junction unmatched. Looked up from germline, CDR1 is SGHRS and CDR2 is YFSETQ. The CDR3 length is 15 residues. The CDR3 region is CASSLGTGVGTEAFF. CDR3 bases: TGCGCCAGCAGCTTGGGAACAGGGGTGGGGACTGAAGCTTTCTTT.

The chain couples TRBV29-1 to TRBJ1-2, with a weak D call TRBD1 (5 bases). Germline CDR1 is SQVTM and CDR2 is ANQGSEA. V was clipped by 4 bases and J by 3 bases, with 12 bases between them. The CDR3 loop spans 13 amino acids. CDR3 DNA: TGCAGCGTTGGGTGGGGGGGAGACTATGGCTACACCTTC. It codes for CSVGWGGDYGYTF.

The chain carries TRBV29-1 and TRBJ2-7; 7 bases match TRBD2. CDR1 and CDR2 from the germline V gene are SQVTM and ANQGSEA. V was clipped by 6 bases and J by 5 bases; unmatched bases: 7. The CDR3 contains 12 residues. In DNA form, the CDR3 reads TGCAGCGTGACGGGGGAGGGCCACGAGCAGTACGTC. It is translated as CSVTGEGHEQYV.

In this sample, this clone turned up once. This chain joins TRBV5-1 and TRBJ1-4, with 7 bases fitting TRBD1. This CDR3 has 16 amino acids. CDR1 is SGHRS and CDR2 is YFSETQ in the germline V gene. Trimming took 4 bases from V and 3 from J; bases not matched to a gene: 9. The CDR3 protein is CASSPPGTASNEKLFF. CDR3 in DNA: TGCGCCAGCAGCCCTCCTGGGACAGCCTCTAATGAAAAACTGTTTTTT.

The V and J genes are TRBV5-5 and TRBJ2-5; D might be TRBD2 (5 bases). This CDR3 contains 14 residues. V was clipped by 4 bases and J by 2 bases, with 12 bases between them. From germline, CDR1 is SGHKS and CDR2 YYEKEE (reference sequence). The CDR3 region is CASSPGGPQETQYF. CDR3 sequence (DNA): TGTGCCAGCAGCCCTGGAGGTCCGCAAGAGACCCAGTACTTC.

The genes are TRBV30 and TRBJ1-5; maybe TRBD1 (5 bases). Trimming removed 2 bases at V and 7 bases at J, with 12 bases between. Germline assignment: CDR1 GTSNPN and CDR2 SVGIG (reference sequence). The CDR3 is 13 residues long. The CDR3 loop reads CAWSSQVGQPQHF. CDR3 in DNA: TGTGCCTGGAGTTCACAGGTGGGACAGCCCCAGCATTTT.

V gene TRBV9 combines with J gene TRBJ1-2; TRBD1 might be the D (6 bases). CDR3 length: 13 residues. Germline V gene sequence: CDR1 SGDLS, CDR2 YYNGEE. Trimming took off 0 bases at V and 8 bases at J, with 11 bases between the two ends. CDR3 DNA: TGTGCCAGCAGCGTAGACAGGGCGCGCGGCTACACCTTC. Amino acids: CASSVDRARGYTF.

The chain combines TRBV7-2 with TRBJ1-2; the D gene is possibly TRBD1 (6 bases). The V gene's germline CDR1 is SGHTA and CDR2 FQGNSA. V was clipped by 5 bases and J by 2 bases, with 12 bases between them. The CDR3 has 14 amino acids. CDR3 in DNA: TGTGCCAGCAGCCAAGATACAGGGAACTATGGCTACACCTTC. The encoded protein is CASSQDTGNYGYTF.

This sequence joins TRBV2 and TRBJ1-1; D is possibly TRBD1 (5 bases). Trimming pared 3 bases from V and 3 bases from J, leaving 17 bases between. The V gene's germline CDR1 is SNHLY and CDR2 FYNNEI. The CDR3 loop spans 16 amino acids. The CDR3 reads CASSEVPGVGDTEAFF. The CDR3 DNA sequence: TGTGCCAGCAGTGAGGTTCCGGGGGTAGGGGACACTGAAGCTTTCTTT.

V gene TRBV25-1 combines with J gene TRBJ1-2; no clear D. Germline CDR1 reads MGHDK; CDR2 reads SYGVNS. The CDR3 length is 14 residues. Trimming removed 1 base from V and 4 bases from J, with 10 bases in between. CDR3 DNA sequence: TGTGCCAGCAGTGAATTTACCGGGGTCTATGGCTACACCTTC. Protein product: CASSEFTGVYGYTF.

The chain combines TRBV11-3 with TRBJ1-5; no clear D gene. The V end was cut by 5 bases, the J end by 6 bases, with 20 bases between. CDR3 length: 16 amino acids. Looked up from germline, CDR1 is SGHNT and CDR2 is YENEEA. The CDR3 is CASSITVPPRSQPQHF. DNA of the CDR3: TGTGCCAGCAGCATAACGGTGCCACCTAGGAGTCAGCCCCAGCATTTT.

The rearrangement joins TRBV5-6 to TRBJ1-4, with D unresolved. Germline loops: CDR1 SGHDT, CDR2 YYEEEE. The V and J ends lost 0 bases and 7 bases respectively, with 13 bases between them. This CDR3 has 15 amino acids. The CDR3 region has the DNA TGTGCCAGCAGCTTGGGGTCTGGTTCGGGTGAAAAACTGTTTTTT. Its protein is CASSLGSGSGEKLFF.

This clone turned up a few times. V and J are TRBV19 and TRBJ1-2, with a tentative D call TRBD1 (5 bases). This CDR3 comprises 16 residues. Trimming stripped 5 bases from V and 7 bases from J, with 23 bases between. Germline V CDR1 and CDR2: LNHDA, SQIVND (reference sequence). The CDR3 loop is CASSSTRAQELGGYTF. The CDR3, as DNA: TGTGCCAGTAGTTCAACCAGGGCACAGGAATTGGGTGGCTACACCTTC. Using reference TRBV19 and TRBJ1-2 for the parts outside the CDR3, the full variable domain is DGGITQSPKYLFRKEGQNVTLSCEQNLNHDAMYWYRQDPGQGLRLIYYSQIVNDFQKGDIAEGYSVSREKKESFPLTVTSAQKNPTAFYLCASSSTRAQELGGYTFGSGTRLTVV.

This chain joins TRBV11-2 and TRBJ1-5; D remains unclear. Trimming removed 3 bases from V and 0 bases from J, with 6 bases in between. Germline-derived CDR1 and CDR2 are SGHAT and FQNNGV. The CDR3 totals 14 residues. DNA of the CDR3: TGTGCCAGCAGCTTGCGTTATAGCAATCAGCCCCAGCATTTT. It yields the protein CASSLRYSNQPQHF.

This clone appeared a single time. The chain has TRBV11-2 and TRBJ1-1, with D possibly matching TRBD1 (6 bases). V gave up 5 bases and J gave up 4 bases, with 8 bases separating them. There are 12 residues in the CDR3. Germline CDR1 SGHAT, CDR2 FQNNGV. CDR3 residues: CASSLDSTEAFF. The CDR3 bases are TGTGCCAGCAGCCTGGACAGCACTGAAGCTTTCTTT.

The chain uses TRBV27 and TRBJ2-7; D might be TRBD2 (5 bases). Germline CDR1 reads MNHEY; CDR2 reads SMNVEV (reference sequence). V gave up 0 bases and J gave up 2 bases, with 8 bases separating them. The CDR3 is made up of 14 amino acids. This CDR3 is CASSLSRETYEQYF. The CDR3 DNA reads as TGTGCCAGCAGTTTATCCCGGGAAACCTACGAGCAGTACTTC.

CDR3 in DNA: TGCGCCAGCAGCCCGAGACTTCCCGGGACAGGGGGCGTAACGGAGACCCAGTACTTC. This codes for CASSPRLPGTGGVTETQYF. V and J are TRBV4-1 and TRBJ2-5, with TRBD1 matching 12 bases. The CDR3 consists of 19 residues. Unmatched junction bases numbered 17, after V lost 4 bases and J lost 5 bases. The germline gives CDR1 MGHRA, CDR2 YSYEKL.

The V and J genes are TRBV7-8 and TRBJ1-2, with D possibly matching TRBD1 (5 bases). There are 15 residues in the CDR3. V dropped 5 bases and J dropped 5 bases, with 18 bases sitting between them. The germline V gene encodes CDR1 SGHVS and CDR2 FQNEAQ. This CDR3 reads CASSLTRDFVYGYTF. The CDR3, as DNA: TGTGCCAGCAGCCTTACTAGGGACTTCGTTTATGGCTACACCTTC. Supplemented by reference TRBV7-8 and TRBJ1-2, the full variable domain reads GAGVSQSPRYKVAKRGQDVALRCDPISGHVSLFWYQQALGQGPEFLTYFQNEAQLDKSGLPSDRFFAERPEGSVSTLKIQRTQQEDSAVYLCASSLTRDFVYGYTFGSGTRLTVV.

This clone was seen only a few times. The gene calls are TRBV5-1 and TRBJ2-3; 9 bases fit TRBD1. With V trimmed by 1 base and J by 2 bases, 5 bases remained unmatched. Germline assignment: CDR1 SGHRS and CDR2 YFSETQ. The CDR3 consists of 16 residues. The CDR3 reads CASSLFGDRATDTQYF. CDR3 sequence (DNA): TGCGCCAGCAGCTTGTTTGGGGACAGGGCCACAGATACGCAGTATTTT. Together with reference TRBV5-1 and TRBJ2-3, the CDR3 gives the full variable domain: KAGVTQTPRYLIKTRGQQVTLSCSPISGHRSVSWYQQTPGQGLQFLFEYFSETQRNKGNFPGRFSGRQFSNSRSEMNVSTLELGDSALYLCASSLFGDRATDTQYFGPGTRLTVL.

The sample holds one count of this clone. The DNA for the CDR3 is TGTGCCAGCAGCCAAGATGGGGGACAGAATGAAAAACTGTTTTTT. Translation gives CASSQDGGQNEKLFF. J is TRBJ1-4 and V is TRBV4-2; 7 bases fit TRBD1. Germline V lookup: CDR1 LGHNA, CDR2 YNFKEQ. The length of the CDR3 is 15 residues. V shed 0 bases, J shed 5 bases, and the junction held 3 bases outside the gene matches.